Below are 28 T cell receptor beta chains sequenced from a single sample in a study of T cell clonality in common variable immunodeficiency. Clones were read by immunoSEQ multiplex PCR, and TCRdb kept only the in-frame ones, dropping some. There are fewer than 75,000 clones in the sample, none observed a single time. Sequenced: peripheral blood mononuclear cells. These receptors were collected from a person aged 18 to 69 in good health.

This clone was picked up a small number of times. The read ends 3 residues before the CDR3 terminus; that terminus is restored from the germline J gene. This chain links TRBV2 with TRBJ2-7, with D perhaps matching TRBD1 or TRBD2 (7 bases each). Germline CDR1 and CDR2: SNHLY and FYNNEI. V lost 2 bases and J lost 6, with 14 bases in between. The CDR3 loop spans 14 amino acids. CDR3 loop: CASSELGGGSEQYF. The CDR3 bases that were read are TGTGCCAGCAGTGAATTAGGGGGCGGGAGCGAG.

In this sample, this clone turned up many times. CDR3 DNA, as far as it was read: TGTGCCAGCAGCGCAGGGACAGGGTCAGGCAATGAG. Translated: CASSAGTGSGNE. The full CDR3 sequence reads CASSAGTGSGNEQFF. The gene calls are TRBV5-6 and TRBJ2-1, with 9 positions matching TRBD1. The read halts 3 residues ahead of the CDR3 end, with the missing end drawn from the germline J gene. In germline, CDR1 is SGHDT, CDR2 YYEEEE. The CDR3 runs to 15 residues. Losses at the gene ends were 4 bases for V and 6 bases for J; bases not matched to a gene: 8.

This clone was seen repeatedly, ten times or more. The CDR3 goes on 3 residues after the read ends, and that part is filled in from the germline J gene. The V gene is TRBV14, the J gene TRBJ2-6; 10 bases map to TRBD1. Trimming at V came to 1 base and at J to 3 bases, leaving 9 bases not matched to a gene. CDR3 length equals 19 residues. Per the germline V gene, CDR1 is SGHDN and CDR2 is FVKESK. The CDR3 sequence is CASSQVQTGGLVGANVLTF. The covered CDR3 bases are TGTGCCAGCAGCCAAGTTCAGACAGGGGGCTTGGTTGGGGCCAACGTC.

This clone was observed at least ten times. The missing CDR3 end, 3 residues past where the read stops, is filled in from the germline J gene. The chain uses TRBV30 and TRBJ2-3; D gene ambiguous. The CDR3 spans 14 residues. V lost 0 bases, J lost 2 bases, and 9 bases lay in between. Germline CDR1 reads GTSNPN; CDR2 reads SVGIG (reference sequence). The sequenced part of the CDR3 DNA is TGTGCCTGGAGTGTATTGTCCTCCACAGATACG. Its protein is CAWSVLSSTDT. The whole CDR3 reads CAWSVLSSTDTQYF.

There are many counts of this clone. The missing CDR3 end, 3 residues past where the read stops, is filled in from the germline J gene. This chain links TRBV20-1 with TRBJ2-7, with no clear D. Germline CDR1 reads DFQATT; CDR2 reads SNEGSKA (reference sequence). V was clipped by 6 bases and J by 0 bases, with 18 bases between them. This CDR3 has 15 residues. CDR3 region: CSAEKFGPSSYEQYF. CDR3 DNA, as far as it was read: TGCAGTGCAGAGAAGTTTGGCCCAAGCTCCTACGAG.

This clone was recorded many times. Coverage ceases 3 residues before the CDR3 finishes, and the germline J gene fills in the end. This chain connects TRBV30 to TRBJ1-5; tentative D call: TRBD1 (5 bases). The CDR3 consists of 14 residues. Germline V gene data show CDR1 as GTSNPN and CDR2 as SVGIG (reference sequence). Trimming removed 0 bases from V and 7 bases from J, with 13 bases in between. CDR3: CAWSVSGLGQPQHF. Partial CDR3 DNA: TGTGCCTGGAGTGTTTCAGGGTTAGGGCAGCCC.

This clone has at least ten counts. The DNA ends 3 residues before the CDR3 does, and the rest of the CDR3 is filled in from the germline J gene. The chain uses TRBV6-2 or TRBV6-3 and TRBJ1-5, with 8 bases that match TRBD1. Germline CDR1 reads MNHEY; CDR2 reads SVGEGT. Trimming at V came to 6 bases and at J to 4 bases, leaving 8 bases not matched to a gene. This CDR3 has 15 residues. The chain's CDR3 is CASSKTGAWNQPQHF. The DNA read from the CDR3 is TGTGCCAGCAGCAAGACAGGGGCCTGGAATCAGCCC.

This clone appeared many times. The CDR3 extends 3 residues past the end of the read, so its final part is completed from the germline J gene. The chain links TRBV11-2 to TRBJ1-1; TRBD1 is a possible D gene (6 bases). V gave up 5 bases and J gave up 3 bases, with 13 bases separating them. Germline CDR1 reads SGHAT; CDR2 reads FQNNGV. This CDR3 comprises 14 residues. The CDR3 bases that were read are TGTGCCAGCAGCCGCCAGGGGCAGGACACTGAA. Translating it yields CASSRQGQDTE. The whole CDR3 reads CASSRQGQDTEAFF.

This clone came up many times. The sequenced fragment ends 3 residues before the CDR3 boundary, so the rest is inferred from the germline J gene. J is TRBJ2-7 and V is TRBV12-3 or TRBV12-4; unclear D gene. The CDR3 consists of 12 residues. Trimming took 3 bases from V and 2 from J, leaving 5 bases between them. The CDR3 reads CASSFFAYEQYF. CDR3 bases read: TGTGCCAGCAGTTTTTTCGCCTACGAG.

This clone was observed a handful of times. The read halts 3 residues ahead of the CDR3 end, with the missing end drawn from the germline J gene. The rearrangement uses TRBV11-2 and TRBJ2-5, with 9 positions matching TRBD1. The germline gives CDR1 SGHAT, CDR2 FQNNGV. The CDR3 sequence is 14 residues long. V shed 4 bases, J shed 5 bases, and the junction held 5 bases outside the gene matches. CDR3: CASSSTGGLETQYF. The part of the CDR3 DNA that was read is TGTGCCAGCAGCTCAACAGGGGGCTTGGAGACC.

In its sample, this clone was seen many times. The CDR3 protein is CASSFGAEGYEQYF. The CDR3 DNA, read in part, is TGTGCCAGCAGCTTTGGGGCTGAGGGCTACGAG. The chain couples TRBV13 to TRBJ2-7; the D call may be TRBD1 or TRBD2 (5 bases each). The read is 3 residues too short to cover the CDR3 end, so that end is filled in from the germline J gene. CDR3 length equals 14 residues. Trimming cost V 3 bases and J 3 bases, with 12 bases left between them. Germline CDR1 and CDR2: PRHDT and FYEKMQ (reference sequence).

This clone was counted ten times or more. From the germline J gene comes the end of the CDR3, since the read stops 3 residues before it. This rearrangement joins TRBV7-6 to TRBJ1-4; TRBD1 agrees at 8 bases. Germline lookup yields CDR1 SGHVS and CDR2 FNYEAQ. CDR3 length: 14 residues. The V gene end was trimmed by 5 bases and the J gene end by 6 bases; junction bases not matched to a gene: 5. The CDR3 DNA, read in part, is TGTGCCAGCAGCAAGACAGGGGTGGATGAAAAA. Its protein product is CASSKTGVDEK. The CDR3, in full, reads CASSKTGVDEKLFF. Full variable domain (missing parts from reference TRBV7-6 and TRBJ1-4): GAGVSQSPRYKVTKRGQDVALRCDPISGHVSLYWYRQALGQGPEFLTYFNYEAQQDKSGLPNDRFSAERPEGSISTLTIQRTEQRDSAMYRCASSKTGVDEKLFFGSGTQLSVL.

Many counts were recorded for this clone. The read is 3 residues too short to cover the CDR3 end, so that end is filled in from the germline J gene. The chain uses TRBV19 and TRBJ1-1; no clear D gene. The CDR3 runs to 11 residues. Germline CDR1 LNHDA, CDR2 SQIVND (reference sequence). CDR3 sequence: CASSIEARAFF. The sequenced part of the CDR3 DNA is TGTGCCAGTAGTATCGAAGCGAGA.

This clone was seen ten or more times. The sequenced fragment ends 3 residues before the CDR3 boundary, so the rest is inferred from the germline J gene. The V call is TRBV7-3, the J call TRBJ1-1; possibly TRBD1 for D (5 bases). The CDR3 runs 13 residues. CDR1 is SGHTA and CDR2 is FQGTGA in the germline V gene. V lost 3 bases, J lost 1 base, and 6 bases lay in between. The sequenced part of the CDR3 DNA is TGTGCCAGCAGCTTCGGGGGGAACACTGAA. Translating gives CASSFGGNTE. The CDR3 reads in full as CASSFGGNTEAFF. Filled out from reference TRBV7-3 and TRBJ1-1, the complete variable domain reads GAGVSQTPSNKVTEKGKYVELRCDPISGHTALYWYRQSLGQGPEFLIYFQGTGAADDSGLPNDRFFAVRPEGSVSTLKIQRTERGDSAVYLCASSFGGNTEAFFGQGTRLTVV.

This clone was detected many times. The read ends 3 residues early relative to the CDR3; the germline J gene fills the gap. V gene TRBV18 combines with J gene TRBJ2-1; D call uncertain. The ends were cut back, 2 bases at V and 7 bases at J, with 6 bases in the middle. The length of the CDR3 is 12 residues. Germline loops: CDR1 KGHSH, CDR2 LQKENI. CDR3 bases read: TGTGCCAGCTCACCATCCGGGAATGAG. Its translation: CASSPSGNE. The full CDR3 protein is CASSPSGNEQFF.

This clone has ten or more counts. The read gets to within 3 residues of the CDR3 end, and the germline J gene fills in the rest. The chain has TRBV7-9 and TRBJ1-4; no firm D call. V dropped 2 bases and J dropped 7 bases, with 11 bases sitting between them. The CDR3 covers 14 residues. The germline gives CDR1 SEHNR, CDR2 FQNEAQ (reference sequence). CDR3 protein: CASSLPGLSEKLFF. CDR3 DNA, as far as it was read: TGTGCCAGCAGCTTACCGGGGTTGAGTGAAAAA.

In its sample, this clone was seen many times. The CDR3 end falls 3 residues outside the read, so it is completed with the germline J gene. The J gene is TRBJ2-1, the V gene TRBV19, with 9 bases fitting TRBD2. V dropped 0 bases and J dropped 3; count of bases not matched to a gene: 3. In germline, CDR1 is LNHDA, CDR2 SQIVND (reference sequence). This CDR3 is 16 amino acids long. Partial CDR3 DNA: TGTGCCAGTAGTATAGATCTAGCGGGGCGCTACAATGAG. This translates into CASSIDLAGRYNE. The entire CDR3 protein is CASSIDLAGRYNEQFF.

Many counts were recorded for this clone. Sequencing ends 3 residues short of the CDR3 end; the germline J gene provides the rest. The chain carries TRBV28 and TRBJ2-3; no reliable D call. The germline V gene has CDR1 MDHEN and CDR2 SYDVKM. This CDR3 is 15 amino acids long. Trimming stripped 8 bases from V and 0 bases from J, with 15 bases between. The CDR3 is CASVTASSSTDTQYF. The sequenced part of the CDR3 DNA is TGTGCCAGCGTCACAGCCAGTTCTAGCACAGATACG.

In its sample, this clone was seen many times. The read terminates 3 residues ahead of where the CDR3 ends, so the germline J gene completes it. The V gene is TRBV7-9, the J gene TRBJ2-1; D gene ambiguous. Germline V gene sequence: CDR1 SEHNR, CDR2 FQNEAQ (reference sequence). V dropped 2 bases and J dropped 6 bases, with 8 bases sitting between them. This CDR3 is built from 13 residues. The CDR3 here is CASSLRQANEQFF. The CDR3 bases that were read are TGTGCCAGCAGCTTAAGGCAGGCCAATGAG.

This clone appeared many times. The CDR3 goes on 3 residues after the read ends, and that part is filled in from the germline J gene. This rearrangement joins TRBV5-1 to TRBJ2-3, with 9 bases fitting TRBD2. With V trimmed by 5 bases and J by 2 bases, 9 bases remained unmatched. CDR1 SGHRS and CDR2 YFSETQ come from the germline V gene. The CDR3 extends over 16 amino acids. The sequenced part of the CDR3 DNA is TGCGCCAGCAGGGTGAAGACTAGCGGCAACACAGATACG. Its translation: CASRVKTSGNTDT. The CDR3 reads in full as CASRVKTSGNTDTQYF.

This clone has a count of ten or more. The CDR3 end is not reached by the read, which stops 3 residues before it; the germline J gene fills it in. This chain links TRBV18 with TRBJ2-5, with 7 bases aligning to TRBD2. Looked up from germline, CDR1 is KGHSH and CDR2 is LQKENI. CDR3 length: 17 amino acids. J lost 2 bases, V lost 0 bases, and 9 bases had no gene match. Partial CDR3 DNA: TGTGCCAGCTCACCACCTCGCCAGCGGGATATTCAAGAGACC. Protein product: CASSPPRQRDIQET. The entire CDR3 protein reads CASSPPRQRDIQETQYF.

The table lists this clone with many counts. The read comes to an end 3 residues before the CDR3 does, leaving the germline J gene to fill in the end. The rearrangement links TRBV11-2 to TRBJ2-4, with a weak D call TRBD1 (6 bases). The germline V gene has CDR1 SGHAT and CDR2 FQNNGV. With 1 base removed from V and 5 bases from J, the gap between germline ends came to 6 bases. The CDR3 totals 13 residues. CDR3 protein: CASSLGTENIQYF. The part of the CDR3 DNA that was read is TGTGCCAGCAGCTTAGGGACAGAAAACATT. The complete variable domain, with remaining parts taken from reference TRBV11-2 and TRBJ2-4, reads EAGVAQSPRYKIIEKRQSVAFWCNPISGHATLYWYQQILGQGPKLLIQFQNNGVVDDSQLPKDRFSAERLKGVDSTLKIQPAKLEDSAVYLCASSLGTENIQYFGAGTRLSVL.

In this sample, this clone turned up many times. Incomplete CDR3 DNA: TGTGCCAGTAGGGCAAACAGGAATGAAAAA. Translation gives CASRANRNEK. The complete CDR3 reads CASRANRNEKLFF. V and J are TRBV19 and TRBJ1-4; TRBD1 is a possible D gene (5 bases). The missing CDR3 end, 3 residues past where the read stops, is filled in from the germline J gene. This CDR3 comprises 13 residues. V gave up 6 bases and J gave up 5 bases, with 10 bases separating them. Germline CDR1 is LNHDA and CDR2 is SQIVND (reference sequence). The complete variable domain, with remaining parts taken from reference TRBV19 and TRBJ1-4, reads DGGITQSPKYLFRKEGQNVTLSCEQNLNHDAMYWYRQDPGQGLRLIYYSQIVNDFQKGDIAEGYSVSREKKESFPLTVTSAQKNPTAFYLCASRANRNEKLFFGSGTQLSVL.

Ten or more counts support this clone. From the germline J gene comes the end of the CDR3, since the read stops 3 residues before it. This sequence joins TRBV20-1 and TRBJ1-5; TRBD1 aligns across 7 bases. Germline V CDR1 and CDR2: DFQATT, SNEGSKA (reference sequence). The CDR3 sequence is 13 residues long. Trimming at V came to 3 bases and at J to 4 bases, leaving 3 bases not matched to a gene. The CDR3 sequence: CSASTGVNQPQHF. CDR3 DNA (partial): TGCAGTGCTAGTACAGGGGTTAATCAGCCC.

This clone was observed many times. The read stops 3 residues short of the end of the CDR3; the missing end is completed from the germline J gene. The genes are TRBV19 and TRBJ2-5, with 7 bases fitting TRBD2. The CDR3 totals 12 residues. The germline CDR1 and CDR2 sequences are LNHDA and SQIVND (reference sequence). The DNA read from the CDR3 is TGTGTGAGTTTCGGACTAGAAGAGACC. Its translation: CVSFGLEET. The CDR3 in full is CVSFGLEETQYF.

This clone was seen at least ten times. The read stops 3 residues short of the end of the CDR3; the missing end is completed from the germline J gene. The chain joins TRBV30 to TRBJ1-2, with a weak D call TRBD1 (6 bases). Germline CDR1 reads GTSNPN; CDR2 reads SVGIG (reference sequence). There are 11 residues in the CDR3. Trimming shortened V by 5 bases and J by 7 bases, and 11 bases separated the two germline ends. The CDR3 reads CAWRGAGGYTF. Incomplete CDR3 DNA: TGTGCCTGGCGGGGGGCGGGTGGC.

This clone was seen many times. The read gets to within 3 residues of the CDR3 end, and the germline J gene fills in the rest. The chain employs TRBV7-6 and TRBJ2-4, with 8 bases fitting TRBD1. V shed 4 bases and J 5 bases; nucleotides not matched to a gene: 4. This CDR3 region has 14 residues. Germline loops: CDR1 SGHVS, CDR2 FNYEAQ. CDR3 bases read: TGTGCCAGCAGCTCAGGGACAGGCGAAAACATT. Translated: CASSSGTGENI. In full, the CDR3 is CASSSGTGENIQYF.

This clone came up a few times. With the read ending 3 residues before the CDR3 end, the germline J gene is used to fill in that end. This chain connects TRBV7-2 to TRBJ1-6; TRBD1 might be the D (5 bases). In germline, CDR1 is SGHTA, CDR2 FQGNSA. CDR3 length equals 13 residues. The sequenced part of the CDR3 DNA is TGTGCCAGCAGCTCACCGACAGAACGATCC. It is translated as CASSSPTERS. The full CDR3 protein is CASSSPTERSLHF.